This T cell receptor beta chain was obtained from a study of blood T cell repertoires in COVID-19. Study as a whole: The United States, Italy and Spain provided the acute and convalescent COVID-19 samples.

Assay used: immunoSEQ multiplex PCR; TCRdb lists only in-frame clones, some missing. Of about 310,000 clones listed, about nine tenths are singletons. Looked up from germline, CDR1 is LNHNV and CDR2 is YYDKDF (reference sequence). The CDR3 is made up of 15 amino acids. V was clipped by 4 bases and J by 5 bases, with 15 bases between them. Across about two dozen US areas, participants ranged in age from roughly 18 to 95 years. Sequencing input: PBMCs or T cells enriched from blood (not recorded which). The source of this sequence is a woman in her forties who had recovered from COVID-19. The gene calls are TRBV15 and TRBJ2-1, with D possibly matching TRBD2 (6 bases). The CDR3 region has the DNA TGTGCCACCAGCATTAGCGGAAGGAGCGACAATGAGCAGTTCTTC. Amino acid sequence: CATSISGRSDNEQFF.